Presented here are 32 T cell receptor beta chains from one specimen sequenced in a study of beta chain features in type 1 diabetes (dated by TCRdb to between 2017 and 2018). The study at large found these results: In all four CD4+ subsets, TCRB CDR3 length was moderately but significantly shorter in type 1 diabetes patients.

These receptors' antigens are unknown. Libraries were built with the immunoSEQ multiplex PCR assay. The High Capacity cDNA Reverse Transcription Kit was used to reverse transcribe all of the isolated RNA, meaning that expressed TCRB transcripts were what got sequenced. TCRdb took this table from immuneACCESS and kept in-frame rearrangements with V and J called. Such tables lack part of the clones; where checked against another copy, unresolved V genes explain under half of the gap, and the rest is unexplained. For this sample the table gives roughly 700,000 clones, of which 13% were detected only once. Together, the top ten hold 0.022% of the sample. Sequencing was carried out using naive CD4+ T cells from blood. In the paper's terms, the cell subset or site label means: true naive CD4+ T cells. These receptors all come from a man between 18 and 29 years old with type 1 diabetes.

The V and J genes are TRBV30 and TRBJ1-5; 7 nucleotides line up with TRBD1. This CDR3 region has 13 residues. V shed 2 bases, J shed 4 bases, and the junction held 2 bases outside the gene matches. The germline CDR1 and CDR2 sequences are GTSNPN and SVGIG (reference sequence). The CDR3 region has the DNA TGTGCCTGGAGTCAGGGGGAAAATCAGCCCCAGCATTTT. As protein: CAWSQGENQPQHF.

The genes are TRBV23-1 and TRBJ2-7; tentative D call: TRBD2 (6 bases). TRBV23-1 is an open reading frame, and its role is uncertain. The CDR3 totals 13 residues. The V end lost 6 bases, the J end lost 4 bases, and 13 bases lay between the germline ends. The CDR3 spells CASSPGVTYEQYF. The DNA of the CDR3 is TGCGCCAGCAGCCCGGGGGTAACGTACGAGCAGTACTTC.

This clone was seen a handful of times. V is TRBV23-1 and J is TRBJ2-4; D gene unclear. TRBV23-1 is treated as an ORF (open reading frame) with a function not yet certain. V was pared by 0 bases and J by 2 bases, with 14 bases between. The CDR3 runs 17 residues. CDR3 sequence reads: CASSQSWKQGTKNIQYF. The CDR3 coding sequence is TGCGCCAGCAGTCAATCGTGGAAACAAGGGACCAAAAACATTCAGTACTTC.

The CDR3 region has the DNA TGTGCCAGTCTGACCGGGACAGGGTGGAACTATGGCTACACCTTC. It specifies CASLTGTGWNYGYTF. The gene calls are TRBV19 and TRBJ1-2; 9 positions agree with TRBD1. The CDR3 totals 15 residues. Germline assignment: CDR1 LNHDA and CDR2 SQIVND (reference sequence). After removal of 8 bases from V and 2 bases from J, the junction contained 9 bases not matched to a gene.

The V and J genes are TRBV5-8 and TRBJ2-3; D not certain. The CDR3 is 12 residues long. The germline V and J ends were trimmed by 1 base and 4 bases, with 4 bases remaining between them. Looked up from germline, CDR1 is SGHTS and CDR2 is YDEGEE. The CDR3 DNA follows: TGTGCCAGCAGCTTGAGGGCAGATACGCAGTATTTT. Encoded protein: CASSLRADTQYF.

This clone was seen a handful of times. V is TRBV29-1 and J is TRBJ1-1; the match to TRBD1 covers 7 bases. CDR3 length: 14 amino acids. The germline CDR1 and CDR2 sequences are SQVTM and ANQGSEA. The trim removed 4 bases at V and 6 bases at J, leaving 11 bases unmatched. For the CDR3, the DNA is TGCAGCGTTGCAAGGGACAGCGCAAACGCTGAAGCTTTCTTT. Its protein product is CSVARDSANAEAFF. Full variable domain (missing parts from reference TRBV29-1 and TRBJ1-1): SAVISQKPSRDICQRGTSLTIQCQVDSQVTMMFWYRQQPGQSLTLIATANQGSEATYESGFVIDKFPISRPNLTFSTLTVSNMSPEDSSIYLCSVARDSANAEAFFGQGTRLTVV.

The chain links TRBV6-1 to TRBJ2-7; no reliable D call. The CDR3 is made up of 12 amino acids. V shed 7 bases and J shed 2 bases, with 9 bases lying between them. Per germline, CDR1 MNHNS and CDR2 SASEGT. CDR3: CASTAEAYEQYF. The CDR3 DNA sequence: TGTGCCAGCACAGCAGAGGCCTACGAGCAGTACTTC.

This clone turned up a few times. The V call is TRBV6-5, the J call TRBJ1-2; D gene uncertain. V was trimmed by 7 bases and J by 8 bases, leaving 11 bases between them. Germline loops: CDR1 MNHEY, CDR2 SVGAGI. The CDR3 loop spans 11 amino acids. DNA of the CDR3: TGTGCCAGCAACCTCGGGCCGGGCTACACCTTC. It encodes CASNLGPGYTF.

This clone was counted only a few times. V is TRBV5-1 and J is TRBJ2-2; D gene ambiguous. Germline V lookup: CDR1 SGHRS, CDR2 YFSETQ. The V end lost 4 bases, the J end lost 4 bases, and 14 bases lay between the germline ends. The CDR3 runs to 15 residues. The CDR3 is CASSRPGDGTGELFF. The CDR3 region has the DNA TGCGCCAGCAGCCGCCCTGGAGACGGCACCGGGGAGCTGTTTTTT.

The chain joins TRBV9 to TRBJ2-3; D not resolved. The CDR3 runs to 12 residues. CDR1 and CDR2 (germline): SGDLS, YYNGEE. The V end lost 3 bases, the J end lost 9 bases, and 11 bases lay between the germline ends. The CDR3 DNA reads TGTGCCAGCAGCGGGGTGATTGGGACGCAGTATTTT. Translated, it gives CASSGVIGTQYF. The full variable domain, with the rest looked up from reference TRBV9 and TRBJ2-3, is DSGVTQTPKHLITATGQRVTLRCSPRSGDLSVYWYQQSLDQGLQFLIQYYNGEERAKGNILERFSAQQFPDLHSELNLSSLELGDSALYFCASSGVIGTQYFGPGTRLTVL.

This clone has more than one count but fewer than ten. J is TRBJ1-5 and V is TRBV5-4; no definite D call. This CDR3 contains 13 residues. Between the trimmed V and J ends, which lost 4 bases and 2 bases, there was a span of 7 bases. Germline values: CDR1 SGHNT, CDR2 YYREEE (reference sequence). This CDR3 is CASSVQGNQPQHF. In DNA form, the CDR3 reads TGTGCCAGCAGCGTCCAGGGCAATCAGCCCCAGCATTTT. The full variable domain, completed using reference TRBV5-4 and TRBJ1-5, is ETGVTQSPTHLIKTRGQQVTLRCSSQSGHNTVSWYQQALGQGPQFIFQYYREEENGRGNFPPRFSGLQFPNYSSELNVNALELDDSALYLCASSVQGNQPQHFGDGTRLSIL.

This sequence joins TRBV6-6 and TRBJ1-2; 8 bases map to TRBD1. V trimming: 7 bases; J trimming: 8 bases; junction bases outside the gene matches: 9. Germline CDR1 reads MNHNY; CDR2 reads SVGAGI (reference sequence). This CDR3 is 13 amino acids long. The CDR3 DNA follows: TGTGCCAGCATCCGACAGGGGCCGGGCGGCTACACCTTC. Amino acid sequence: CASIRQGPGGYTF.

V is TRBV27 and J is TRBJ2-7, with 8 bases fitting TRBD1. In germline, CDR1 is MNHEY, CDR2 SMNVEV (reference sequence). V shed 6 bases and J 3 bases; nucleotides not matched to a gene: 7. The CDR3 is made up of 14 amino acids. The CDR3 spells CASSLAGQVYEQYF. Here the CDR3 DNA reads TGTGCCAGCAGCCTCGCGGGACAGGTCTACGAGCAGTACTTC.

On this clone: The same CDR3 arises from other DNA sequences in this sample as well. The V and J genes are TRBV13 and TRBJ1-2; possibly TRBD1 for D (5 bases). Between the trimmed V and J ends, which lost 3 bases and 2 bases, there was a span of 7 bases. Per germline, CDR1 PRHDT and CDR2 FYEKMQ (reference sequence). CDR3 length: 13 residues. This CDR3 reads CASSLQGNYGYTF. The CDR3 DNA reads TGTGCCAGCAGCTTGCAGGGAAACTATGGCTACACCTTC.

This clone was seen once. The V and J genes are TRBV6-5 and TRBJ1-1; D gene ambiguous. The CDR3 is made up of 14 amino acids. V was pared by 6 bases and J by 1 base, with 12 bases between. CDR1 and CDR2 from the germline V gene are MNHEY and SVGAGI. In nucleotides, the CDR3 is TGTGCCAGCAGCTCGACCACTGAGAACACTGAAGCTTTCTTT. Translated, it gives CASSSTTENTEAFF.

The genes are TRBV19 and TRBJ2-7, with 7 bases identical to TRBD1. CDR1 and CDR2 from the germline V gene are LNHDA and SQIVND (reference sequence). The CDR3 is made up of 13 amino acids. V lost 5 bases and J lost 2; bases outside the gene matches: 3. The CDR3 sequence is CASSGTAPYEQYF. CDR3 DNA sequence: TGTGCCAGTAGTGGGACAGCCCCCTACGAGCAGTACTTC.

J is TRBJ1-3 and V is TRBV30; D is undetermined. The germline V gene has CDR1 GTSNPN and CDR2 SVGIG (reference sequence). V lost 0 bases, J lost 1 base, and 7 bases lay in between. The CDR3 has 14 residues. CDR3 residues: CAWSVRLSGNTIYF. The CDR3 region has the DNA TGTGCCTGGAGTGTACGGCTTTCTGGAAACACCATATATTTT.

This clone showed up just a few times. V is TRBV10-3 and J is TRBJ2-1, with 8 bases aligning to TRBD2. The CDR3 loop spans 16 amino acids. The germline V gene encodes CDR1 ENHRY and CDR2 SYGVKD. After removal of 1 base from V and 6 bases from J, the junction contained 8 bases not matched to a gene. The CDR3 sequence is CAISELNSGNPNEQFF. In nucleotides, the CDR3 is TGTGCCATCAGTGAGTTGAATAGCGGGAATCCCAATGAGCAGTTCTTC.

The chain employs TRBV5-4 and TRBJ2-1, with a possible D match to TRBD1 (5 bases). The CDR3 consists of 15 residues. CDR1 is SGHNT, CDR2 YYREEE, per germline (reference sequence). Trimming took off 3 bases at V and 6 bases at J, with 16 bases between the two ends. CDR3 protein: CASSSSVTGFNEQFF. The CDR3 DNA sequence: TGTGCCAGCAGCTCATCCGTCACAGGATTCAATGAGCAGTTCTTC. Drawing the rest from reference TRBV5-4 and TRBJ2-1, the complete variable domain is ETGVTQSPTHLIKTRGQQVTLRCSSQSGHNTVSWYQQALGQGPQFIFQYYREEENGRGNFPPRFSGLQFPNYSSELNVNALELDDSALYLCASSSSVTGFNEQFFGPGTRLTVL.

The chain recombines TRBV7-9 with TRBJ1-1; the D gene is possibly TRBD1 (6 bases). The germline gives CDR1 SEHNR, CDR2 FQNEAQ (reference sequence). The CDR3 contains 15 residues. Trimming removed 5 bases from V and 6 bases from J, with 19 bases in between. CDR3 bases: TGTGCCAGCAGCCCGGGGGGCTCCCTCAGCGCTGAAGCTTTCTTT. Its translation is CASSPGGSLSAEAFF.

This clone was found a few times. The chain links TRBV30 to TRBJ1-1; TRBD1 might be the D (5 bases). The CDR3 has 13 amino acids. V was cut by 0 bases and J by 11 bases, with 16 bases left in between. Germline CDR1 and CDR2: GTSNPN and SVGIG (reference sequence). The CDR3 region has the DNA TGTGCCTGGAGTGTACAGGAAAACCCCCCGGCTTTCTTT. It is translated as CAWSVQENPPAFF.

The chain combines TRBV30 with TRBJ1-3; possible D gene TRBD1, 6 bases. Germline V gene data show CDR1 as GTSNPN and CDR2 as SVGIG (reference sequence). The CDR3 has 16 residues. The V and J ends lost 4 bases and 0 bases respectively, with 16 bases between them. CDR3 DNA sequence: TGTGCCTGGACCGTCCCGGGACACGTCTCTGGAAACACCATATATTTT. Translation: CAWTVPGHVSGNTIYF.

This clone was seen a few times. The V and J genes are TRBV10-3 and TRBJ2-5, with D possibly matching TRBD1 (6 bases). The CDR3 extends over 15 amino acids. Trimming took off 4 bases at V and 4 bases at J, with 16 bases between the two ends. Germline CDR1 reads ENHRY; CDR2 reads SYGVKD. CDR3 sequence: CAISGSGALGETQYF. In DNA, the CDR3 is TGTGCCATCAGTGGTTCAGGGGCGTTGGGAGAGACCCAGTACTTC.

A few counts support this clone. The CDR3 DNA follows: TGTGCCAGCAGTGAAATGGACAGGGTGAACAATGAGCAGTTCTTC. It encodes CASSEMDRVNNEQFF. This chain uses TRBV6-1 with TRBJ2-1; TRBD1 aligns across 8 bases. The CDR3 covers 15 residues. Germline CDR1 MNHNS, CDR2 SASEGT. The ends lost 2 bases at V and 5 bases at J; junction bases unmatched: 5.

V and J are TRBV5-1 and TRBJ2-1; 9 bases line up with TRBD1. This CDR3 has 14 amino acids. Germline CDR1 SGHRS, CDR2 YFSETQ. V dropped 4 bases and J dropped 6; count of bases not matched to a gene: 5. CDR3: CASSGGTGSNEQFF. In DNA form, the CDR3 reads TGCGCCAGCAGCGGAGGGACAGGGTCCAATGAGCAGTTCTTC.

The V call is TRBV4-1, the J call TRBJ2-3, with 7 nucleotides matching TRBD1. Trimming took 1 base from V and 0 from J; bases not matched to a gene: 4. The CDR3 runs to 16 residues. CDR1 is MGHRA, CDR2 YSYEKL, per germline. The CDR3 DNA is TGCGCCAGCAGCCAAGGCCCAGGGGGAAGCACAGATACGCAGTATTTT. Translating it yields CASSQGPGGSTDTQYF.

This clone has just a few counts. This rearrangement joins TRBV30 to TRBJ1-2, with no clear D. This CDR3 is built from 12 residues. Per the germline V gene, CDR1 is GTSNPN and CDR2 is SVGIG (reference sequence). V was clipped by 4 bases and J by 8 bases, with 14 bases between them. The CDR3 DNA reads TGTGCCTGGAAGTCTTTCGGAGGCGGCTACACCTTC. Residues: CAWKSFGGGYTF.

For the CDR3, the DNA is TGTGCCAGCAGTTACCAGGGACAGGGGGCATATGGCTACACCTTC. This encodes CASSYQGQGAYGYTF. This chain connects TRBV27 to TRBJ1-2, with 12 bases identical to TRBD1. From germline, CDR1 is MNHEY and CDR2 SMNVEV (reference sequence). With V trimmed by 4 bases and J by 5 bases, 5 bases remained unmatched. This CDR3 contains 15 residues.

This clone was counted at least ten times. This specimen includes other DNA sequences encoding the same CDR3. The V call is TRBV29-1, the J call TRBJ2-2, with D tentatively TRBD1 or TRBD2 (6 bases each). Germline CDR1 reads SQVTM; CDR2 reads ANQGSEA. CDR3 size: 13 residues. Trimming cost V 4 bases and J 3 bases, with 9 bases left between them. As DNA, the CDR3 is TGCAGCGTTGTGAGGGGGGACACCGGGGAGCTGTTTTTT. Amino acid sequence: CSVVRGDTGELFF.

The sample holds a few counts of this clone. The rearrangement uses TRBV29-1 and TRBJ1-2, with unresolved D. CDR1 and CDR2 from the germline V gene are SQVTM and ANQGSEA. V was shortened by 1 base and J by 9 bases, with 9 bases between the two germline ends. CDR3 length equals 11 residues. The CDR3 DNA follows: TGCAGCGTTGAAGGTAATGACAGCTACACCTTC. Amino acids: CSVEGNDSYTF. The full variable domain, in which reference TRBV29-1 and TRBJ1-2 provide the parts outside the CDR3, is SAVISQKPSRDICQRGTSLTIQCQVDSQVTMMFWYRQQPGQSLTLIATANQGSEATYESGFVIDKFPISRPNLTFSTLTVSNMSPEDSSIYLCSVEGNDSYTFGSGTRLTVV.

This clone occurred a few times. V gene TRBV5-6 combines with J gene TRBJ1-1; the D is unclear. Germline-derived CDR1 and CDR2 are SGHDT and YYEEEE. Trimming shortened V by 4 bases and J by 5 bases, and 9 bases separated the two germline ends. The CDR3 is 12 residues long. DNA of the CDR3: TGTGCCAGCAGCGCATCTTTGACTGAAGCTTTCTTT. Its translation: CASSASLTEAFF.

This clone occurred a few times. This sequence joins TRBV5-1 and TRBJ2-1; no reliable D call. Trimming stripped 5 bases from V and 0 bases from J, with 9 bases between. This CDR3 contains 14 residues. In germline, CDR1 is SGHRS, CDR2 YFSETQ. CDR3 protein: CASRSQSSYNEQFF. Written as DNA, the CDR3 is TGCGCCAGCAGGAGCCAGAGCTCCTACAATGAGCAGTTCTTC. The full variable domain, its missing parts supplied by reference TRBV5-1 and TRBJ2-1, is KAGVTQTPRYLIKTRGQQVTLSCSPISGHRSVSWYQQTPGQGLQFLFEYFSETQRNKGNFPGRFSGRQFSNSRSEMNVSTLELGDSALYLCASRSQSSYNEQFFGPGTRLTVL.